This paragraph reports one TCR beta chain. Source study methods: Reference gene primer amplification yielded estimated nucleated cell counts. The assay was immunoSEQ multiplex PCR, and TCRdb's table has in-frame clones only and misses some. V and J calls and clone size are as listed in that table; D and trimming were resolved from the DNA. The sample lists about 89,000 clones; 70% to 90% were seen once. Germline CDR1 and CDR2: MNHEY and SMNVEV (reference sequence). The CDR3 consists of 16 residues. V was pared by 5 bases and J by 0 bases, with 14 bases between. This entry is derived from a study of blood T cell repertoires in COVID-19. On the study more broadly: The United States, Italy and Spain provided the acute and convalescent COVID-19 samples. Sample material is recorded as cDNA or gDNA derived from T cells, B-cell-depleted T cells, or PBMCs.

This chain uses TRBV27 with TRBJ1-3; tentatively, D is TRBD1 (6 bases). The receptor was isolated from a man in his fifties or sixties with acute or convalescent COVID-19. Sequencing used peripheral blood. Here the CDR3 reads CASSTRGQFSGNTIYF. The CDR3 DNA sequence: TGTGCCAGCAGTACCCGAGGACAGTTCTCTGGAAACACCATATATTTT.